This TCR beta chain was documented in a study of regulatory T cells in long-lasting Graves disease. Study-level information: Graves' patients, diagnosed recently, had received antithyroid drugs under 3 months.

Arm-PCR of CDR3 regions with iRepertoire HTBI primers generated TCR beta libraries. Each CDR3 protein gets one entry after TCRdb re-called the multiplex PCR reads with MiXCR. The data show 530,000 or so distinct CDR3 sequences, about 14% seen once. The time point is: newly diagnosed GD, antithyroid drugs for less than 3 months. PBMC RNA was the source of the TCR library. Graves' disease diagnosis relied on American Thyroid Association guidelines. This clonotype was observed at least ten times. The same data also contributed to another study, on T cells in Graves' hyperthyroidism and ophthalmopathy. That source adds: Diagnosis rested on symptoms, serum thyroxine and TRAb, thyroid ultrasound, and orbital computed tomography. The HTBI set primed first-round TCR CDR3 RT-PCR.

The sample in question was peripheral blood mononuclear cells (PBMCs), obtained at new diagnosis, from a patient treated with antithyroid drugs. The TCR comes from a man aged 25 to 40 with Graves disease.

CDR3 loop: CASSVGTASYEQYF. The CDR3, as DNA: TGTGCCAGCAGCGTAGGGACAGCTTCCTACGAGCAGTACTTC. The chain recombines TRBV9 with TRBJ2-7; TRBD1 is a possible D gene (6 bases). In germline, CDR1 is SGDLS, CDR2 YYNGEE. There are 14 residues in the CDR3. V was pared by 0 bases and J by 1 base, with 8 bases between.